This TCR beta chain was obtained from a study of T cells in Graves' hyperthyroidism and ophthalmopathy. This clonotype was counted a few times. RNA transcripts provided the source from which TCR beta CDR3 regions were amplified. The HTBI set primed first-round TCR CDR3 RT-PCR. TCRdb redid the calling of the multiplex PCR reads with MiXCR, one entry per CDR3 protein. The sample lists about 400,000 distinct CDR3 sequences, approximately 15% occurring once. V gave up 7 bases and J gave up 0 bases, with 18 bases separating them. The CDR3 is 15 amino acids. Germline CDR1 is DFQATT and CDR2 is SNEGSKA (reference sequence).

Sequencing was done on a sample of blood. The chain is built from TRBV20-1 and TRBJ1-2; tentative D call: TRBD1 (5 bases). The clonotype originates from a woman younger than 45 with Graves' hyperthyroidism. The CDR3 loop is CSVTLTGGANYGYTF. The CDR3 DNA sequence: TGCAGTGTCACCCTCACCGGGGGGGCTAACTATGGCTACACCTTC.